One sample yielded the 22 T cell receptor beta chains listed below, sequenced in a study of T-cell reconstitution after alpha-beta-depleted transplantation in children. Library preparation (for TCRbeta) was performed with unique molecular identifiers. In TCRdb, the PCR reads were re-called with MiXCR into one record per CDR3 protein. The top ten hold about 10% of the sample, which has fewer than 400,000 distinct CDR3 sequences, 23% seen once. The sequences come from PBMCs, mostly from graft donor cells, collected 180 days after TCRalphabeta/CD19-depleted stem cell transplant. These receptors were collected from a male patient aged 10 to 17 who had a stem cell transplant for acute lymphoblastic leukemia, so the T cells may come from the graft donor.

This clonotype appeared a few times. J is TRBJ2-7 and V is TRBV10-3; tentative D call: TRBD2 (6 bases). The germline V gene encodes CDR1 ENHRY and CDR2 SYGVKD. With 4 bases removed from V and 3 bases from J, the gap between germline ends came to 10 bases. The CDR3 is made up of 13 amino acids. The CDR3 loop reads CAISGGTYYEQYF. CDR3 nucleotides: TGTGCCATCAGTGGGGGGACTTACTACGAGCAGTACTTC.

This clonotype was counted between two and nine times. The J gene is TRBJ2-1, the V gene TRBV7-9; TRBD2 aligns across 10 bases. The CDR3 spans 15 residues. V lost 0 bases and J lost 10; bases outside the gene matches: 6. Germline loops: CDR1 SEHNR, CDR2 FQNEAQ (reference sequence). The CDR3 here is CASSLAAAGGREQFF. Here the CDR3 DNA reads TGTGCCAGCAGCTTAGCGGCAGCGGGAGGGAGAGAGCAGTTCTTC.

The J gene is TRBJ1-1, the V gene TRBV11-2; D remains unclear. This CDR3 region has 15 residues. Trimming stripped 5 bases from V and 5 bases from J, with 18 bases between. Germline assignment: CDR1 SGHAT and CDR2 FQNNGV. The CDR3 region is CASSATPGPETEAFF. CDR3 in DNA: TGTGCCAGCAGCGCCACACCGGGTCCGGAGACTGAAGCTTTCTTT.

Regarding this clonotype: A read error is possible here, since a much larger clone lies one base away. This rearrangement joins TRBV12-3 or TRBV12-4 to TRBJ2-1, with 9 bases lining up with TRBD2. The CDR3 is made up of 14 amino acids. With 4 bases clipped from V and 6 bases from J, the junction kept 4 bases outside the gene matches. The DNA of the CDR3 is TGTGCCAGCAGTTGGGCAGCGGGGGGCAATGAGCAGTTCTTC. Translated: CASSWAAGGNEQFF.

The DNA for the CDR3 is TGCAGTGCTAGATCCCAAGCGGGTGAACAAGAGACCCAGTACTTC. Amino acid sequence: CSARSQAGEQETQYF. The V gene is TRBV20-1, the J gene TRBJ2-5; maybe TRBD2 (6 bases). The CDR3 is made up of 15 amino acids. The V gene's germline CDR1 is DFQATT and CDR2 SNEGSKA (reference sequence). V was trimmed by 2 bases and J by 2 bases, leaving 15 bases between them.

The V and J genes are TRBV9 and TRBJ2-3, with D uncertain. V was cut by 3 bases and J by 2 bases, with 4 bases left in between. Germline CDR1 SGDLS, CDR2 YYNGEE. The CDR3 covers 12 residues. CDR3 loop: CASSDYTDTQYF. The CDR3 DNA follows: TGTGCCAGCAGCGATTACACAGATACGCAGTATTTT.

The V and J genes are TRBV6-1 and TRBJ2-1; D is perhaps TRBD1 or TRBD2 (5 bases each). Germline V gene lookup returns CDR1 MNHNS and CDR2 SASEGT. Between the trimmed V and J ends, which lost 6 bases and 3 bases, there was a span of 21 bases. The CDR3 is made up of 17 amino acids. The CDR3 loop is CASSPPFQGPSYNEQFF. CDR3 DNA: TGTGCCAGCAGCCCACCCTTCCAGGGACCCAGCTACAATGAGCAGTTCTTC.

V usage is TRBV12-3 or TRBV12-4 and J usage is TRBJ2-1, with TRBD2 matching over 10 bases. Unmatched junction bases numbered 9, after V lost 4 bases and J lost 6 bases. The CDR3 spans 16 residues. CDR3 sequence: CASSSRTSGAPNEQFF. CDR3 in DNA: TGTGCCAGCAGTTCCCGGACTAGCGGAGCGCCCAATGAGCAGTTCTTC.

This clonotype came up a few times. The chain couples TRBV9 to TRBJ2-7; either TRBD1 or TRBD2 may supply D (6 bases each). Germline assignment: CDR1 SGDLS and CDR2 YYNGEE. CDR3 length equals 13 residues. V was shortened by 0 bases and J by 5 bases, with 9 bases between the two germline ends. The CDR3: CASSVGGAHEQYF. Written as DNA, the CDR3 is TGTGCCAGCAGCGTAGGGGGGGCTCACGAGCAGTACTTC. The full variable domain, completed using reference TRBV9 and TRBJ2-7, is DSGVTQTPKHLITATGQRVTLRCSPRSGDLSVYWYQQSLDQGLQFLIQYYNGEERAKGNILERFSAQQFPDLHSELNLSSLELGDSALYFCASSVGGAHEQYFGPGTRLTVT.

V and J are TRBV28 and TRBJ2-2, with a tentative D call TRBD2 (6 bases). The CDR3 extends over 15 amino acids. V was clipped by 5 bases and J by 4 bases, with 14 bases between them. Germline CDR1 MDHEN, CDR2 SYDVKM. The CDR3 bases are TGTGCCAGCAGTCAGGGACTCCGTGTCACCGGGGAGCTGTTTTTT. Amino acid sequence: CASSQGLRVTGELFF.

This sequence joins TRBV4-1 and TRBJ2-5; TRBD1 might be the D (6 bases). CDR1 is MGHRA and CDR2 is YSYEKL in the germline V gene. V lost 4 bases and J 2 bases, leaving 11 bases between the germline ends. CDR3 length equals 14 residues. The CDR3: CASSPPQGQETQYF. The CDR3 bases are TGCGCCAGCAGCCCCCCGCAGGGGCAAGAGACCCAGTACTTC.

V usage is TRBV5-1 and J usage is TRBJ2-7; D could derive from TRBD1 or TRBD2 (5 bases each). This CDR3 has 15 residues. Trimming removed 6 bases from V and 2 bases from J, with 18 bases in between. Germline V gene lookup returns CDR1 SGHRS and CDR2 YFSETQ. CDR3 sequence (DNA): TGCGCCAGCAAAGTAGGCGCAGGGACCCCCTACGAGCAGTACTTC. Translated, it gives CASKVGAGTPYEQYF. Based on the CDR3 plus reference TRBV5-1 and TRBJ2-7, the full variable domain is KAGVTQTPRYLIKTRGQQVTLSCSPISGHRSVSWYQQTPGQGLQFLFEYFSETQRNKGNFPGRFSGRQFSNSRSEMNVSTLELGDSALYLCASKVGAGTPYEQYFGPGTRLTVT.

This chain's CDR3 is CASSRTGQGPLTPFYEQYF. As DNA, the CDR3 is TGTGCCAGCAGCCGAACGGGACAGGGCCCGCTGACCCCCTTCTACGAGCAGTACTTC. The chain uses TRBV12-3 or TRBV12-4 and TRBJ2-7, with 9 positions matching TRBD1. This CDR3 is built from 19 residues. After removal of 6 bases from V and 3 bases from J, the junction contained 21 bases not matched to a gene.

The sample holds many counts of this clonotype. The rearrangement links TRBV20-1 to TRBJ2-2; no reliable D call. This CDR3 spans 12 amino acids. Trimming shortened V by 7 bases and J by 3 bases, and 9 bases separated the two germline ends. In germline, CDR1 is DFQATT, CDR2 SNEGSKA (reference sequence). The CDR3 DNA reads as TGCAGTGGCATCAGTTACACCGGGGAGCTGTTTTTT. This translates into CSGISYTGELFF.

CDR3 region: CASSQSSGRADEQYF. CDR3 DNA sequence: TGTGCCAGCAGCCAATCTAGCGGGAGGGCCGATGAGCAGTACTTC. The chain recombines TRBV3-1 with TRBJ2-7; 12 nucleotides match TRBD2. After removal of 2 bases from V and 7 bases from J, the junction contained 6 bases not matched to a gene. The CDR3 runs 15 residues. Germline-derived CDR1 and CDR2 are LGHDT and YNNKEL (reference sequence).

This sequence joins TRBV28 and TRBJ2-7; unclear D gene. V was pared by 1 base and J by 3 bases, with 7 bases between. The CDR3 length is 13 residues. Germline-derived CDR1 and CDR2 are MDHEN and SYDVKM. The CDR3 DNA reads TGTGCCAGCAGTTTATCTGTCGGCTACGAGCAGTACTTC. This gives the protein CASSLSVGYEQYF.

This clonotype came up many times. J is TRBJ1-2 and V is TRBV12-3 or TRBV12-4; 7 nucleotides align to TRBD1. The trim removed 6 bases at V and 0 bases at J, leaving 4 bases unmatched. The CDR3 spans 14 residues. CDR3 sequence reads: CASSLGQSNYGYTF. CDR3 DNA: TGTGCCAGCAGCCTGGGACAGTCTAACTATGGCTACACCTTC.

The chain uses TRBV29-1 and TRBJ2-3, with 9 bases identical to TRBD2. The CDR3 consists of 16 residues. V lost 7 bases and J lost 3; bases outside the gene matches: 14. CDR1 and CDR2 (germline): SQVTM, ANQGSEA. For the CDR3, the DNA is TGCAGCGGCGAAGGGGGGTTAGCGGGAGAGACAGATACGCAGTATTTT. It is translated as CSGEGGLAGETDTQYF.

CDR3 amino acids: CASSPYEAGELFSYEQYF. CDR3 bases: TGTGCCAGCAGTCCTTACGAAGCGGGAGAGCTCTTCTCCTACGAGCAGTACTTC. This rearrangement joins TRBV3-1 to TRBJ2-7, with 8 nucleotides matching TRBD2. The germline V gene encodes CDR1 LGHDT and CDR2 YNNKEL (reference sequence). This CDR3 is 18 amino acids long. The ends lost 6 bases at V and 0 bases at J; junction bases unmatched: 16.

The CDR3 bases are TGTGCCAGCAAGCCTAGGGGGGTACAAGAGACCCAGTACTTC. Protein product: CASKPRGVQETQYF. The chain joins TRBV25-1 to TRBJ2-5; D is possibly TRBD1 or TRBD2 (6 bases each). Trimming cost V 7 bases and J 2 bases, with 14 bases left between them. This CDR3 has 14 residues. Germline CDR1 is MGHDK and CDR2 is SYGVNS.

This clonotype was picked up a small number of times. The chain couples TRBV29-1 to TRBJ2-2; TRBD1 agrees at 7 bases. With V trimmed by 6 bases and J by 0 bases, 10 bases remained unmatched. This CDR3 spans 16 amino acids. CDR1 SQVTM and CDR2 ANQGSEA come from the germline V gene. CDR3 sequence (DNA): TGCAGCGTCATTTTCGACAGGGTCGCGAACACCGGGGAGCTGTTTTTT. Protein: CSVIFDRVANTGELFF.

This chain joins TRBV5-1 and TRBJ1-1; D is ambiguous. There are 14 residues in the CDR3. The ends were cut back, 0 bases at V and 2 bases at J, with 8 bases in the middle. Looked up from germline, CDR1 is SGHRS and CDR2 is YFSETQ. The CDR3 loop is CASSLGQANTEAFF. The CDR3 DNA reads TGCGCCAGCAGCTTGGGTCAGGCAAACACTGAAGCTTTCTTT.